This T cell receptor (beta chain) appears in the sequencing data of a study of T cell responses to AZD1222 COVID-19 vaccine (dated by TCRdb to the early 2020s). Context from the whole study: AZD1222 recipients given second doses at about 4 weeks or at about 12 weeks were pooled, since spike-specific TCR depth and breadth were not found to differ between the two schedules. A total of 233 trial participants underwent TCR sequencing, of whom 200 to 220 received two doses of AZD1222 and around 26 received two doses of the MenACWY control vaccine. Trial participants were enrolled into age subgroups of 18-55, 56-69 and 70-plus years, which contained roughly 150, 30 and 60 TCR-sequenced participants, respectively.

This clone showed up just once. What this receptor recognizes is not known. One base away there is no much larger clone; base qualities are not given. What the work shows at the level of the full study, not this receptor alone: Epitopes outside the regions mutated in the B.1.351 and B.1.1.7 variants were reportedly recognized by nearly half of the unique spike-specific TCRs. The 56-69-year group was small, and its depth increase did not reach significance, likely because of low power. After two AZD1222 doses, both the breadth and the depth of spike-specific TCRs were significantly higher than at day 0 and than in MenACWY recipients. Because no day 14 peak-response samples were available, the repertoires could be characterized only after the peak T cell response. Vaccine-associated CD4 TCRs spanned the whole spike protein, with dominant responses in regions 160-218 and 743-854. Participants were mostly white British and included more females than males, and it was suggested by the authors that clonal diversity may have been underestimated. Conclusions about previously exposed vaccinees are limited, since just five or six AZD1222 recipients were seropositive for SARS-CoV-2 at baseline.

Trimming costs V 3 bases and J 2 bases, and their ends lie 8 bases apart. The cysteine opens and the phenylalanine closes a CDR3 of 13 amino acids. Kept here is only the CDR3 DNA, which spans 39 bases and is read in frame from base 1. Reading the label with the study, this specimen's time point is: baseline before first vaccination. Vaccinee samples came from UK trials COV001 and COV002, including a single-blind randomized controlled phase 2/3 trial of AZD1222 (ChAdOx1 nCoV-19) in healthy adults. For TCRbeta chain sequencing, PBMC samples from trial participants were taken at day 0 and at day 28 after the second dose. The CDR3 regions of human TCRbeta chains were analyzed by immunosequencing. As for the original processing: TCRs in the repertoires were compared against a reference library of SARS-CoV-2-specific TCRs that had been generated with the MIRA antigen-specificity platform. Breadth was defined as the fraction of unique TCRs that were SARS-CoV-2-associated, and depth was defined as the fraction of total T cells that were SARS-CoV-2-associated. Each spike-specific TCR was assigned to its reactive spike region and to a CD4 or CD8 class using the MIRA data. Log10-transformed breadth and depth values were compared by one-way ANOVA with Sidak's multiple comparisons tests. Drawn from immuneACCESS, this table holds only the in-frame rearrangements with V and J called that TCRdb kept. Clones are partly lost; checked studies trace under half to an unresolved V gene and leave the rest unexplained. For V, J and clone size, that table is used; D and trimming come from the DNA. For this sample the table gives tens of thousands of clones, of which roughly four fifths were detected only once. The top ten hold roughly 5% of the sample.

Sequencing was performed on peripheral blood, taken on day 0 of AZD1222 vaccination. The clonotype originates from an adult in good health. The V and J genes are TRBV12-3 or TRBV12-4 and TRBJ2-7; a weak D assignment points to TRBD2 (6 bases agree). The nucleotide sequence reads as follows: TGTGCCAGCAGTTTGGGACTCCCCTACGAGCAGTACTTC. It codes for CASSLGLPYEQYF.